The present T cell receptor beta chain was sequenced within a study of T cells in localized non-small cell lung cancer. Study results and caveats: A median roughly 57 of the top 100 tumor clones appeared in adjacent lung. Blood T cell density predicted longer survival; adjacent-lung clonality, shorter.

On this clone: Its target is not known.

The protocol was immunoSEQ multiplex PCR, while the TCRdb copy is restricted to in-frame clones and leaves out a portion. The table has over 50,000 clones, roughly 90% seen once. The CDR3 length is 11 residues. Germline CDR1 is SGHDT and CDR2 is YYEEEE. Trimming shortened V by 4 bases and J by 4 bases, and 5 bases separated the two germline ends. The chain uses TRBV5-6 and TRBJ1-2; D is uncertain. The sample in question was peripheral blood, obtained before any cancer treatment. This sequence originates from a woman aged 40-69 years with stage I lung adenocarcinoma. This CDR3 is CASSPGYGYTF. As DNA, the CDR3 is TGTGCCAGCAGCCCTGGCTATGGCTACACCTTC.